This entry concerns a single T cell receptor (beta chain). This clonotype was detected only a few times. No antigen is known for it. Within one base of it there is no much larger clone, and no base qualities were kept. The data belong to a study of T-cell memory formation after mild COVID-19 (dated by TCRdb to the early 2020s). About the study as a whole: Most TCR sequence clusters were specific to one of the two donors. In a couple of donors, T-cell clones that expanded and contracted after mild COVID-19 were tracked by sequencing TCRalpha and TCRbeta repertoires over time. The cohort was made up of two young adult volunteers, one female and one male, who were previously healthy. General conclusions and limits of the study: Some responding clones were detected in pre-infection memory, suggesting pre-existing cross-reactive memory T cells joined the SARS-CoV-2 response. Only a couple of mild cases were covered in the study, and larger cohorts including severe cases with pre-infection samples were considered necessary. From day 15 to 85, contracting clones showed balanced CD4/CD8 phenotypes, whereas a second wave of clones that expanded from day 15 to 37 leaned towards CD4+. Whether the second-wave clones peaking on day 37 were SARS-CoV-2 specific was not confirmed. Contracting CD4+ clones were located mainly in the CM and EM memory subsets, whereas CD8+ clones were found to be enriched in EMRA.

The CDR3 runs 14 residues from the cysteine to the phenylalanine. The kept DNA is CDR3 alone, 42 bases in frame from the first base. CDR1 and CDR2 were assigned from the germline V gene as SGDLS and YYNGEE. V loses 9 bases of germline sequence and J loses 2 bases, and the interval between the two ends is 16 bases. For sequencing, an Illumina NovaSeq 6000 was employed. cDNA libraries for TCRalpha and TCRbeta were prepared by 5'RACE using constant-segment primers, with sample barcodes and unique molecular identifiers added. RNA was extracted from every sample with Trizol reagent. Library amplification was performed in two PCR steps, and a second sample barcode and Illumina TruSeq adapters were introduced in the second step. Sequencing of the libraries was done on an Illumina NovaSeq, producing 2 x 150 bp paired-end reads. Turning to the authors' computational methods: With migec v1.2.7, reads were demultiplexed and then collapsed into UMI-guided consensus sequences. Using mixcr v2.1.11, UMI consensuses were aligned to TRA and TRB V and J templates and then assembled into clonotypes. A clonotype was counted as expanded or contracted only when both edgeR and NoisET called the clonotype significant, with the noise models trained on biological replicates. For edgeR calls, a false discovery rate-adjusted p below 0.01 and a log2 fold-change threshold of 1 were applied. As an exploratory analysis of dynamics, PCA with hierarchical clustering was applied to max-normalized trajectories of the 1000 most abundant clonotypes. The CD4 or CD8 phenotype of responding clones was assigned using the separately sequenced CD4+ and CD8+ repertoires. TCRdb cleaned the public reads at Q25 with fastp, built clones with MiXCR and kept in-frame beta chains. Rows are unified per CDR3 protein, each entry keeping the most common DNA and genes. The V and J calls here are based on TCRdb, not the publication. Present in this sample are 120,000 to 150,000 distinct CDR3 sequences, about a fifth of which were seen just once. Jointly, the top ten make up around 2.5% of the sample.

Ficoll-Paque density gradient centrifugation was the method used to isolate PBMCs. The sample was PBMCs or a T cell subset sorted from them (not recorded which). This chain joins TRBV9 to TRBJ2-3; no D gene is confidently identified. This receptor was identified in an adult woman who had mild COVID-19 (a few samples of this study predate the infection). The sample titles of this study are shuffled in the database, so cell type and time point are left out; the donor was told from shared clones. CDR3 loop: CANGPPALTDTQYF. The DNA is as follows: TGTGCCAACGGACCCCCGGCTCTCACAGATACGCAGTATTTT.